This T cell receptor beta chain stems from a study of T cells in Graves' hyperthyroidism and ophthalmopathy. Study context: At the time of initial diagnosis and before any treatment, peripheral blood was collected. Study-wide findings and caveats: Most thyroid clonotypes with frequency above 0.001 were detected in blood.

Exclusion followed for patients with uncontrolled infection, other autoimmune disease, pregnancy or lactation. On the basis of clinical symptoms, serum thyroxine and TRAb, thyroid ultrasound and orbital computed tomography, diagnoses were made. The CDR3 has 13 amino acids. The ends were cut back, 5 bases at V and 0 bases at J, with 8 bases in the middle. TCR beta CDR3 region amplification was performed from RNA transcripts. With the HTBI primer set, the TCR CDR3 went through a first round of RT-PCR. MiXCR was run by TCRdb on the multiplex PCR reads, yielding one entry per CDR3 protein. The table has 300,000 to 350,000 distinct CDR3 sequences, about 18% seen once. The table lists this clonotype with many counts. Its matching antigen is unknown.

Sequencing input: blood. The V call is TRBV12-3 or TRBV12-4, the J call TRBJ2-7; TRBD1 is a possible D gene (5 bases). This clonotype originated in a woman in her 50s with Graves' hyperthyroidism. CDR3 in DNA: TGTGCCAGCAGTACAGGAATCTCCTACGAGCAGTACTTC. Protein sequence: CASSTGISYEQYF.